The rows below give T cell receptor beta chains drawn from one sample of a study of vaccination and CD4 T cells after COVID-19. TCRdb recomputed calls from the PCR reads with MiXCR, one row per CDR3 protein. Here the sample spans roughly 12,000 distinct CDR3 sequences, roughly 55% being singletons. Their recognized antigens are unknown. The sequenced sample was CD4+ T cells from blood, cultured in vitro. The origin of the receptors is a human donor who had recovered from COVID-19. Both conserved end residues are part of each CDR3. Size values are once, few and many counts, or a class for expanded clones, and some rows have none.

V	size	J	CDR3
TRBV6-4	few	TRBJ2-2	CASSVGGTGELFF
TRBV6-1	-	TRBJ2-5	CASSPDRKETQYF
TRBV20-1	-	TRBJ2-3	CSARAGTNPTDTQYF
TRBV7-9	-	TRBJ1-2	CASSLQGVDGYTF
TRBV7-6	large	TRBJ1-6	CASSSIDVGGTLHF
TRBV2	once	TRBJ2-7	CASSSGTGGYEQYF
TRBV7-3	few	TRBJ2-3	CASSTGTSSDTQYF
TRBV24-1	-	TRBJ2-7	CATSDDAKTYEQYF
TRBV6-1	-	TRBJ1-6	CASTLVANSPLHF
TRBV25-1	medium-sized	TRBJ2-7	CASSELGVYGYEQYF
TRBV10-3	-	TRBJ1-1	CAISKDSLNTEAFF
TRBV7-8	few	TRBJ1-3	CASSFAVRNTIYF
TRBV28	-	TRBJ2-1	CASTWTSGSVEQFF
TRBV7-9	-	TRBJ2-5	CASSLDGWEETQYF
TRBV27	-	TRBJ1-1	CASSSRQGGNTEAFF
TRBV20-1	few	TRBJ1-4	CSARDVTAGGEKLFF
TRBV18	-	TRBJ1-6	CASSPNRGDNSPLHF
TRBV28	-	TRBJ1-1	CASKLVNTEAFF
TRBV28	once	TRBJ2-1	CASRRTGTLNEQFF
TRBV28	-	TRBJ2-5	CASSPFGGEETQYF
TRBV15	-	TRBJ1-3	CATSGYQERHSGNTIYF
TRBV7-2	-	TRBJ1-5	CASSLGRDQPQHF
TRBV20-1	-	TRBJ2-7	CSAPRDTNYEQYF
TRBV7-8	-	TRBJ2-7	CASSASGLAGLTYEQYF
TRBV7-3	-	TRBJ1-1	CASRPDPYRNTEAFF
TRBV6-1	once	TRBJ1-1	CASSPGGSNTEAFF
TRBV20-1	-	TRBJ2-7	CSARVRGSYEQYF
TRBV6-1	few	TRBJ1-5	CASSALMGGQPQHF